The rows below give T cell receptor beta chains drawn from one sample of a study of blood T cells in healthy people across ages. TCRdb recomputed calls from the 5' RACE reads with MiXCR, one row per CDR3 protein. The repertoire holds some 1.5 million distinct CDR3 sequences, with roughly 27% as singletons. The specimen was blood. These receptors all come from a woman in her twenties or thirties in good health. Both conserved end residues are part of each CDR3. D genes are given only for firm matches. Size values are once, few and many counts, or a class for expanded clones, and some rows have none.

v_gene,d_gene,j_gene,abundance,CDR3aa,CDR3nt
TRBV4-2,-,TRBJ2-7,few,CASSEEANHGAYEQYF,TGTGCCAGCAGCGAAGAGGCGAATCATGGGGCTTACGAGCAGTACTTC
TRBV20-1,TRBD2,TRBJ2-7,once,CSANGLVGDSYEQYF,TGCAGTGCCAATGGACTAGTGGGGGACTCCTACGAGCAGTACTTC
TRBV14,-,TRBJ1-5,-,CASSLGVGRPQHF,TGTGCCAGCAGCCTGGGGGTGGGACGGCCCCAGCATTTT
TRBV6-5,TRBD1,TRBJ1-1,-,CASSIGQGRAEAFF,TGTGCCAGCAGTATTGGACAGGGACGCGCTGAAGCTTTCTTT
TRBV2,-,TRBJ2-3,-,CASRKRLDPDTQYF,TGTGCCAGCAGGAAGAGACTAGATCCAGATACGCAGTATTTT
TRBV11-1,-,TRBJ1-6,few,CASSSGSRPLHF,TGTGCCAGCAGCTCGGGTTCAAGACCCCTCCACTTT
TRBV28,-,TRBJ2-7,many,CASSSSPPDEQYF,TGTGCCAGCAGCTCCTCCCCCCCGGACGAGCAGTACTTC
TRBV21-1,-,TRBJ1-5,few,CASSQVYQPQHF,TGTGCCAGCAGCCAGGTGTATCAGCCCCAGCATTTT
TRBV28,-,TRBJ2-7,few,CATSSSTVHEQYF,TGTGCCACCTCTTCTTCGACAGTCCACGAGCAGTACTTC
TRBV28,-,TRBJ2-3,-,CASSLPGPDTQYF,TGTGCCAGCAGTTTACCAGGGCCAGATACGCAGTATTTT
TRBV4-1,-,TRBJ2-3,few,CASSQAWREDTQYF,TGCGCCAGCAGCCAAGCATGGAGGGAGGATACGCAGTATTTT
TRBV6-6,-,TRBJ2-1,few,CASLNRVDNEQFF,TGTGCCAGCCTTAACAGGGTTGACAATGAGCAGTTCTTC
TRBV7-2,TRBD2,TRBJ2-6,many,CASSLTSGTLSGANVLTF,TGTGCCAGCAGCTTGACTAGCGGAACTCTCTCTGGGGCCAACGTCCTGACTTTC
TRBV30,TRBD2,TRBJ2-7,-,CACTRRRLAGRNEQYF,TGTGCCTGCACTAGGAGGAGACTAGCGGGGAGAAACGAGCAGTACTTC
TRBV20-1,-,TRBJ2-7,many,CSARMTSFYEQYF,TGCAGTGCTAGAATGACATCCTTTTACGAGCAGTACTTC
TRBV29-1,TRBD2,TRBJ2-5,many,CSVEATSGGHSKTQYF,TGCAGCGTTGAGGCGACTAGCGGGGGGCATTCGAAGACCCAGTACTTC
TRBV20-1,-,TRBJ1-1,-,CSARDSYGTFEAFF,TGCAGTGCTAGAGACTCTTACGGGACTTTTGAAGCTTTCTTT
TRBV29-1,-,TRBJ1-4,-,CSVVGVATNEKLFF,TGCAGCGTCGTCGGGGTTGCAACTAATGAAAAACTGTTTTTT
TRBV20-1,-,TRBJ2-5,-,CSATGPQETQYF,TGCAGTGCTACGGGGCCCCAAGAGACCCAGTACTTC
TRBV18,TRBD1,TRBJ2-7,many,CASSQPGQGASYEQYF,TGTGCCAGCTCACAACCGGGACAGGGGGCTTCCTACGAGCAGTACTTC
TRBV11-2,-,TRBJ2-7,many,CASSLARRSYEQYF,TGTGCCAGCAGCTTAGCACGGCGCTCCTACGAGCAGTACTTC
TRBV7-2,-,TRBJ2-7,few,CASSRSADPYEQYF,TGTGCCAGCAGCCGCTCCGCGGATCCCTACGAGCAGTACTTC
TRBV11-2,-,TRBJ1-6,-,CASSLPARGSPLHF,TGTGCCAGCAGCTTGCCAGCGCGAGGCTCACCCCTCCACTTT
TRBV11-3,TRBD1,TRBJ2-6,-,CASSLGQGRSGANVRTF,TGTGCCAGCAGCTTGGGACAGGGGCGCTCTGGGGCCAACGTCCGGACTTTC
TRBV20-1,-,TRBJ2-6,-,CSARDRAAGANVLTF,TGCAGTGCTAGAGATAGGGCAGCTGGGGCCAACGTCCTGACTTTC
TRBV15,-,TRBJ2-1,-,CATSRGRGETQFF,TGTGCCACCAGCAGAGGCAGGGGAGAGACCCAGTTCTTC
TRBV5-1,-,TRBJ2-7,few,CASSPTVGAREQYF,TGCGCCAGCAGCCCCACCGTGGGAGCCCGCGAGCAGTACTTC
TRBV5-1,-,TRBJ2-4,-,CASSPGGKNIQYF,TGCGCCAGCAGCCCTGGGGGAAAAAACATTCAGTACTTC
TRBV10-3,TRBD2,TRBJ2-1,-,CAISEAGGPYNEQFF,TGTGCCATCAGTGAGGCGGGAGGGCCCTACAATGAGCAGTTCTTC
TRBV20-1,TRBD2,TRBJ2-1,few,CSAALTGTSGASYNEQFF,TGCAGTGCTGCCTTGACCGGGACTAGCGGGGCCTCCTACAATGAGCAGTTCTTC
TRBV12-5,-,TRBJ2-5,-,CASGSPPGVDEQYF,TGTGCTAGTGGTTCACCACCAGGGGTGGATGAGCAGTACTTC
TRBV4-1,TRBD1,TRBJ2-7,few,CASSQEETGGSEQYF,TGCGCCAGCAGCCAAGAAGAGACAGGGGGGTCCGAGCAGTACTTC
TRBV12-3/TRBV12-4,TRBD2,TRBJ2-5,-,CASTSGTSGMKETQYF,TGTGCCAGCACTTCCGGGACTAGCGGGATGAAAGAGACCCAGTACTTC
TRBV5-5,-,TRBJ2-1,-,CASSVLTVSYNEQFF,TGTGCCAGCAGCGTACTGACAGTTTCCTACAATGAGCAGTTCTTC
TRBV7-2,TRBD1,TRBJ2-4,-,CASSPFLTGSYNEQYF,TGTGCCAGCAGCCCCTTTCTGACAGGGTCGTACAATGAGCAGTACTTC
TRBV11-2,-,TRBJ2-3,-,CASSLVGTRSDTQYF,TGTGCCAGCAGCCTCGTCGGGACACGGAGCGATACGCAGTATTTT
TRBV5-1,-,TRBJ2-5,few,CASGQASRQETQYF,TGCGCCAGCGGTCAGGCGAGCCGTCAAGAGACCCAGTACTTC
TRBV20-1,-,TRBJ2-3,many,CSAMEVDTQYF,TGCAGTGCTATGGAGGTTGATACGCAGTATTTT
TRBV7-2,TRBD2,TRBJ2-5,-,CASGRAGEETQYF,TGTGCCAGCGGCCGGGCGGGGGAAGAGACCCAGTACTTC
TRBV10-3,-,TRBJ2-7,-,CAISEDLGEQYF,TGTGCCATCAGTGAGGACCTTGGCGAGCAGTACTTC
TRBV7-2,TRBD1,TRBJ1-1,-,CASSSPGEVRQGGYTEAFF,TGTGCCAGCAGCTCTCCGGGTGAGGTTCGACAGGGAGGATACACTGAAGCTTTCTTT
TRBV20-1,-,TRBJ1-5,few,CSANPAMNQPQHF,TGCAGTGCTAACCCAGCGATGAATCAGCCCCAGCATTTT
TRBV10-3,TRBD1,TRBJ1-2,few,CATSSGTDFYGYTF,TGTGCCACTTCGTCCGGGACAGACTTCTATGGCTACACCTTC
TRBV7-2,-,TRBJ2-3,few,CASSVEDYGAQYF,TGTGCCAGCAGCGTCGAGGACTACGGCGCGCAGTATTTT
TRBV7-3,-,TRBJ2-1,few,CASSLTGGQSSYNEQFF,TGTGCCAGCAGCTTAACAGGGGGGCAGAGCTCCTACAATGAGCAGTTCTTC
TRBV29-1,TRBD2,TRBJ2-5,few,CSVVPSGGANLEAQYF,TGCAGCGTTGTGCCAAGCGGGGGGGCAAATCTCGAGGCCCAGTACTTC
TRBV20-1,-,TRBJ2-3,-,CSATPGGNVGDTQYF,TGCAGTGCTACACCGGGCGGAAACGTGGGGGATACGCAGTATTTT
TRBV28,TRBD2,TRBJ2-3,many,CASSRTSGDWNTQYF,TGTGCCAGCAGTCGGACTAGCGGGGATTGGAATACGCAGTATTTT